A single sample gave rise to the 8 T cell receptor beta chains below, sequenced in a study of shared clonotypes between healthy human individuals. Profiling relied on immunoSEQ multiplex PCR, and the TCRdb table lists in-frame clones only, not all of them. The profile covers approximately 980,000 clones, with around 80% appearing a single time and approximately 1.5% taken by the ten largest. Sequenced input: memory CD4+ T cells sorted from blood. Regarding subset: CD45RA-negative fraction. Every receptor here comes from a man aged 18-30 years in good health.

The rearrangement uses TRBV4-1 and TRBJ2-1; 9 bases are a match to TRBD2. The CDR3 is 15 residues long. After removal of 0 bases from V and 6 bases from J, the junction contained 3 bases not matched to a gene. CDR1 is MGHRA and CDR2 is YSYEKL in the germline V gene. The CDR3 sequence is CASSQEGLAFNEQFF. CDR3 coding DNA: TGCGCCAGCAGCCAAGAGGGACTAGCATTCAATGAGCAGTTCTTC.

Regarding this clone: A read error may account for a junction end that differs from germline. This chain uses TRBV7-7 with TRBJ2-1, with 7 bases fitting TRBD1. Germline loops: CDR1 SSHAT, CDR2 FNYEAQ (reference sequence). This CDR3 region has 12 residues. CDR3 protein: CASSYTGETLFF. The CDR3 DNA reads TGTGCTAGCAGCTATACAGGGGAGACTCTGTTCTTC.

The chain links TRBV30 to TRBJ1-2; 7 bases are shared with TRBD1. V dropped 2 bases and J dropped 0; count of bases not matched to a gene: 6. CDR3 length: 15 amino acids. Germline V gene sequence: CDR1 GTSNPN, CDR2 SVGIG (reference sequence). In DNA form, the CDR3 reads TGTGCCTGGAGTCCGGGGACAGCGGCTAACTATGGCTACACCTTC. This gives the protein CAWSPGTAANYGYTF. Full variable domain (missing parts from reference TRBV30 and TRBJ1-2): SQTIHQWPATLVQPVGSPLSLECTVEGTSNPNLYWYRQAAGRGLQLLFYSVGIGQISSEVPQNLSASRPQDRQFILSSKKLLLSDSGFYLCAWSPGTAANYGYTFGSGTRLTVV.

V is TRBV2 and J is TRBJ1-4; D perhaps matches TRBD1 (6 bases). The CDR3 length is 13 residues. Trimming removed 4 bases from V and 11 bases from J, with 14 bases in between. The germline V gene has CDR1 SNHLY and CDR2 FYNNEI. CDR3 bases: TGTGCCAGCAGTGGGGACGGGGGGCAGAAACTGTTTTTT. Residues: CASSGDGGQKLFF. The whole variable domain, remainder taken from reference TRBV2 and TRBJ1-4, is EPEVTQTPSHQVTQMGQEVILRCVPISNHLYFYWYRQILGQKVEFLVSFYNNEISEKSEIFDDQFSVERPDGSNFTLKIRSTKLEDSAMYFCASSGDGGQKLFFGSGTQLSVL.

The gene calls are TRBV19 and TRBJ2-2, with D possibly matching TRBD1 (6 bases). The V gene lost 9 bases and the J gene lost 1 base, with 21 bases spanning the gap. The CDR3 has 17 residues. Germline values: CDR1 LNHDA, CDR2 SQIVND (reference sequence). CDR3 sequence reads: CASVSRSGTRNTGELFF. In DNA form, the CDR3 reads TGTGCCAGCGTTTCCCGTTCCGGGACAAGGAACACCGGGGAGCTGTTTTTT.

The chain has TRBV7-2 and TRBJ2-1, with 8 bases aligning to TRBD2. V shed 5 bases and J 9 bases; nucleotides not matched to a gene: 15. Germline CDR1 and CDR2: SGHTA and FQGNSA. The CDR3 contains 16 residues. Here the CDR3 reads CASSQAGTSRWGEQFF. CDR3 DNA sequence: TGTGCCAGCAGCCAAGCCGGGACTAGTCGGTGGGGTGAGCAGTTCTTC. Full variable domain (rest looked up from reference TRBV7-2 and TRBJ2-1): GAGVSQSPSNKVTEKGKDVELRCDPISGHTALYWYRQSLGQGLEFLIYFQGNSAPDKSGLPSDRFSAERTGGSVSTLTIQRTQQEDSAVYLCASSQAGTSRWGEQFFGPGTRLTVL.

The gene calls are TRBV7-2 and TRBJ2-7, with 8 bases matching TRBD2. The CDR3 loop spans 17 amino acids. J lost 3 bases, V lost 5 bases, and 15 bases had no gene match. Germline CDR1 and CDR2: SGHTA and FQGNSA. CDR3 sequence (DNA): TGTGCCAGCAGCCCCCCCCGGGGGGGGCGCGTAAACTACGAGCAGTACTTC. Translation gives CASSPPRGGRVNYEQYF.

This clone was recorded a few times. The genes are TRBV18 and TRBJ2-7; D not certain. There are 13 residues in the CDR3. Trimming removed 3 bases from V and 4 bases from J, with 10 bases in between. Per germline, CDR1 KGHSH and CDR2 LQKENI. In nucleotides, the CDR3 is TGTGCCAGCTCACCCCCCCCCGGATACGAGCAGTACTTC. Translated: CASSPPPGYEQYF.